This T cell receptor (beta chain) comes out of a study of OX40 agonist ivuxolimab in advanced cancers. Whole-study results and caveats: On average, CD8+ T cells had more expanded clones than CD4+. The CD4+ and CD8+ T cells in the blood had expanded clonally by week 6 at 0.1 to 3.0 mg/kg.

Of note for this clone: Its specificity is not known.

Clones were read by immunoSEQ multiplex PCR, and TCRdb kept only the in-frame ones, dropping some. The sample carries about 66,000 clones, 80% to 85% recorded once. CDR1 and CDR2 (germline): SGHAT, FQNNGV. This CDR3 region has 14 residues. V was shortened by 4 bases and J by 4 bases, with 13 bases between the two germline ends. The receptor's source is an adult with an advanced solid tumor such as melanoma, head and neck, liver or kidney cancer. Source: CD4+ or CD8+ T cells sorted from blood, taken in a trial of the OX40 agonist ivuxolimab. V is TRBV11-2 and J is TRBJ1-2; possible D gene TRBD1, 5 bases. The CDR3 protein is CASSYGQTGYGYTF. The CDR3 DNA follows: TGTGCCAGCAGCTACGGACAAACAGGCTATGGCTACACCTTC.